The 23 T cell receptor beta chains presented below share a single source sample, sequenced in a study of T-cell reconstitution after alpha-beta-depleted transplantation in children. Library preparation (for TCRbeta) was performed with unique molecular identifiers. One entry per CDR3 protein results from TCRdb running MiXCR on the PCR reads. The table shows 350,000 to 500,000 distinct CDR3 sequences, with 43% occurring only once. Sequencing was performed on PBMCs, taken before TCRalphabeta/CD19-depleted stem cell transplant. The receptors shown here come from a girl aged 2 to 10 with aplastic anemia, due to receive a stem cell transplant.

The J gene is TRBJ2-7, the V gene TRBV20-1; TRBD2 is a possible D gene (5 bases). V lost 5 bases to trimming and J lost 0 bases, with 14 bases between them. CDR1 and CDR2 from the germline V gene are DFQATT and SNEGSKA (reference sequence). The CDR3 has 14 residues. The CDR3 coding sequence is TGCAGTGCTTCTTCCGGGATCACCTCCTACGAGCAGTACTTC. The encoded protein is CSASSGITSYEQYF.

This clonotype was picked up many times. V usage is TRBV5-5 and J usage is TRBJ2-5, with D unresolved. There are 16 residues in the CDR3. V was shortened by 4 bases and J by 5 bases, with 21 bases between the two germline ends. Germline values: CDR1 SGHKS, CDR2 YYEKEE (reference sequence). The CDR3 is CASSTYFQRNGETQYF. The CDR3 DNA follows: TGTGCCAGCAGCACTTATTTCCAACGAAACGGGGAGACCCAGTACTTC.

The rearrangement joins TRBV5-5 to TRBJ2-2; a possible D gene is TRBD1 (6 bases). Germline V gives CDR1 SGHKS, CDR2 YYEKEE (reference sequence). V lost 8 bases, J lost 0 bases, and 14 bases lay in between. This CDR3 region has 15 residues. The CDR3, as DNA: TGTGCCAGTCGGGTGGGACACTCGAACACCGGGGAGCTGTTTTTT. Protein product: CASRVGHSNTGELFF.

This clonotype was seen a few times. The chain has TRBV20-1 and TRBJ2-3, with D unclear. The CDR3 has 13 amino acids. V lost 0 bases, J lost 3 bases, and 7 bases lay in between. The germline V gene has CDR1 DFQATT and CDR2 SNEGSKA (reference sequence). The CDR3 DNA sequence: TGCAGTGCTAGAGAAGGGTCAACAGATACGCAGTATTTT. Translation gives CSAREGSTDTQYF.

The CDR3 region is CASSQASDTGTAGNTIYF. CDR3 coding DNA: TGCGCCAGCAGCCAAGCTTCAGACACGGGGACGGCCGGAAACACCATATATTTT. This sequence joins TRBV4-1 and TRBJ1-3; possible D gene TRBD1, 5 bases. In germline, CDR1 is MGHRA, CDR2 YSYEKL. This CDR3 has 18 amino acids. The V end lost 1 base, the J end lost 4 bases, and 20 bases lay between the germline ends.

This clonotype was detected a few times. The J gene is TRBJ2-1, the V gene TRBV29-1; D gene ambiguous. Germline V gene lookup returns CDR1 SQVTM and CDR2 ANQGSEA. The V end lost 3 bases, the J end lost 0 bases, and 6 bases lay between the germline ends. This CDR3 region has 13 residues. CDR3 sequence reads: CSVDVSSYNEQFF. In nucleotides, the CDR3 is TGCAGCGTTGACGTTAGCTCCTACAATGAGCAGTTCTTC.

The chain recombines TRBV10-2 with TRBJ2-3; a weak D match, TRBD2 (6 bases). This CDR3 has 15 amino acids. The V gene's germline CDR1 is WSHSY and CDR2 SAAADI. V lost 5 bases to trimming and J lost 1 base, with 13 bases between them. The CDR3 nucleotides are TGCGCCAGCAGTCCTTCGGCGGGGCGCACAGATACGCAGTATTTT. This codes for CASSPSAGRTDTQYF.

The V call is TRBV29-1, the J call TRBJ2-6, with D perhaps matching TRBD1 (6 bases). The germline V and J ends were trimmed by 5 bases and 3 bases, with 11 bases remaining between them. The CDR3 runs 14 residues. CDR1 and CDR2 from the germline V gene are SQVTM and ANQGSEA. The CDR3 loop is CSVQTGSGANVLTF. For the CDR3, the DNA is TGCAGCGTTCAAACAGGGAGTGGGGCCAACGTCCTGACTTTC. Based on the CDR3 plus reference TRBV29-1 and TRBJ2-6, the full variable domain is SAVISQKPSRDICQRGTSLTIQCQVDSQVTMMFWYRQQPGQSLTLIATANQGSEATYESGFVIDKFPISRPNLTFSTLTVSNMSPEDSSIYLCSVQTGSGANVLTFGAGSRLTVL.

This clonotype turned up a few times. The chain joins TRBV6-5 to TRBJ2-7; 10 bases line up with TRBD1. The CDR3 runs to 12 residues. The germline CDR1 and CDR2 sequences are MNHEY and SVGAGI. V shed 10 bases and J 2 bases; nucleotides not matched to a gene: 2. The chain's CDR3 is CATGTGAYEQYF. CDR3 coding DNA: TGTGCCACCGGGACAGGGGCCTACGAGCAGTACTTC.

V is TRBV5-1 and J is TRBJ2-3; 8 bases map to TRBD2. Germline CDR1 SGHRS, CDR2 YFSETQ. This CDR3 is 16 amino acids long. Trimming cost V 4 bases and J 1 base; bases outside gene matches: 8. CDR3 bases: TGCGCCAGCAGCCGAACCGGGACTAGGGGCACAGATACGCAGTATTTT. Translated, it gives CASSRTGTRGTDTQYF.

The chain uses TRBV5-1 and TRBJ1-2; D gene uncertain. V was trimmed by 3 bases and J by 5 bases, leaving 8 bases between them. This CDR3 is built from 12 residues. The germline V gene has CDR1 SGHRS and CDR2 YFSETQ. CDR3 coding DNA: TGCGCCAGCAGCTCTCACACGTATGGCTACACCTTC. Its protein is CASSSHTYGYTF.

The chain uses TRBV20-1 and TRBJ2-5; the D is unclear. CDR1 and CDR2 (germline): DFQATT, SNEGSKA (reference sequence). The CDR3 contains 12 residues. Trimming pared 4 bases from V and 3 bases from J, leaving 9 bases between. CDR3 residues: CSAIWRKETQYF. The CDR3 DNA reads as TGCAGTGCTATCTGGCGTAAAGAGACCCAGTACTTC.

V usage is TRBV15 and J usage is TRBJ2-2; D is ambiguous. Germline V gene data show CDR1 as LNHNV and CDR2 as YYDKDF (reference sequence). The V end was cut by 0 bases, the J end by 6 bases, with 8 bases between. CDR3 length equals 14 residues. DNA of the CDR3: TGTGCCACCAGCAGAGATGAACCAGCCGGGGAGCTGTTTTTT. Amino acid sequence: CATSRDEPAGELFF.

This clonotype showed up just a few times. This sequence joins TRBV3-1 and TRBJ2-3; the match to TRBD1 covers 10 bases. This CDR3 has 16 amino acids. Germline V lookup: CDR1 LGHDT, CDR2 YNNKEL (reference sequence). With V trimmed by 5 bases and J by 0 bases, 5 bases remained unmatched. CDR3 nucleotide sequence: TGTGCCAGCAGCTCCCCGGGACAGGGGAGCACAGATACGCAGTATTTT. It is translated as CASSSPGQGSTDTQYF.

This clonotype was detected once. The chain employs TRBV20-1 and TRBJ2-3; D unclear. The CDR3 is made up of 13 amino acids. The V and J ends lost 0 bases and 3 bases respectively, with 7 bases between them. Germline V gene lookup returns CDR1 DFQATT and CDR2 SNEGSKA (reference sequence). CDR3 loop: CSARDARTDTQYF. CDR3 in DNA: TGCAGTGCTAGAGACGCCAGGACAGATACGCAGTATTTT.

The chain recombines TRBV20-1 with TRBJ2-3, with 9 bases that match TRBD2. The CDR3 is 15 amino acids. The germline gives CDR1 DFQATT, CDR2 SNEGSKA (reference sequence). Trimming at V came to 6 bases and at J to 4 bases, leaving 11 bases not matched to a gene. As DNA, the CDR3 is TGCAGTGCATCGGGACTAGCAGGCGCGGCAGATACGCAGTATTTT. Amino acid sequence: CSASGLAGAADTQYF.

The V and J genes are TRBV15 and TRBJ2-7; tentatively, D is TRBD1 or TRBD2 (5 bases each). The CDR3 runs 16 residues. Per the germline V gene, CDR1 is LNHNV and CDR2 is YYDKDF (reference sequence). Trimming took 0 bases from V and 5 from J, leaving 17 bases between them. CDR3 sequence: CATSRDPQGTGNEQYF. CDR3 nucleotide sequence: TGTGCCACCAGCAGAGATCCCCAAGGGACGGGAAACGAGCAGTACTTC.

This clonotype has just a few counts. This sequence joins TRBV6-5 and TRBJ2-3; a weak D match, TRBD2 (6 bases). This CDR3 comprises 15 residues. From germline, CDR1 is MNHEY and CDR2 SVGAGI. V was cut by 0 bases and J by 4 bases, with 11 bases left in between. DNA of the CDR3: TGTGCCAGCAGTTACTCCCGGCTAGCGCCAGATACGCAGTATTTT. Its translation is CASSYSRLAPDTQYF.

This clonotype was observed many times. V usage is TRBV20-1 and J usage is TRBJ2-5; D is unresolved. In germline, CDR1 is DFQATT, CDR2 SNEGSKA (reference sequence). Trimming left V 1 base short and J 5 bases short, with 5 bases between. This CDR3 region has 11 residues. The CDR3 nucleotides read TGCAGTGCTAGAGGCAGGGAGACCCAGTACTTC. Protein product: CSARGRETQYF.

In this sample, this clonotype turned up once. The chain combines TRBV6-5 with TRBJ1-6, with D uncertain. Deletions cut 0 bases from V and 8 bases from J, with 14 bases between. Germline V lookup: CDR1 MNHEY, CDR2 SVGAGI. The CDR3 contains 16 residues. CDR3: CASSYSNAVRYSPLHF. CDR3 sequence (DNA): TGTGCCAGCAGTTACTCGAACGCAGTTCGGTATTCACCCCTCCACTTT.

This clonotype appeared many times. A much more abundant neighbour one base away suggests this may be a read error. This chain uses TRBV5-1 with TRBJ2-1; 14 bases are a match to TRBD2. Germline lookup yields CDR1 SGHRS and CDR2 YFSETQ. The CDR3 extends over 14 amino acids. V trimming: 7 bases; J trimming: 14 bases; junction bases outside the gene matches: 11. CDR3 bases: TGCGCCAGCTCGCGGACTAGCGGGAGGTCCTATGAGTTCTTC. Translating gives CASSRTSGRSYEFF.

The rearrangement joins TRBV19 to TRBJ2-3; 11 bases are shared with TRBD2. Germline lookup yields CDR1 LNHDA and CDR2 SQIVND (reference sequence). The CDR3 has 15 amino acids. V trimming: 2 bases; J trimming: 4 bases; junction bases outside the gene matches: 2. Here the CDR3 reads CASSITSGRSDTQYF. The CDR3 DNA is TGTGCCAGTAGTATAACTAGCGGGAGATCAGATACGCAGTATTTT.

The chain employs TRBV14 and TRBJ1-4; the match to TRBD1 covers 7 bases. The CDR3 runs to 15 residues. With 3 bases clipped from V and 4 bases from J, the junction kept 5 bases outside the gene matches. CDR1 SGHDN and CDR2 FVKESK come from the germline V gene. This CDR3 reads CASSHRGQLNEKLFF. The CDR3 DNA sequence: TGTGCCAGCAGCCATAGGGGACAGCTTAATGAAAAACTGTTTTTT.